A selection of T cell receptor beta chains follows, all from one sample in a study of long-term antiretroviral therapy in people with HIV. Only in-frame clones appear in the TCRdb table, and some are missing; sequencing was by immunoSEQ multiplex PCR. The sample includes tens of thousands of clones, more than 80% of them seen just once. The material was unsorted PBMCs, obtained 0.3 years after starting antiretroviral therapy. The source of these receptors is a man between 35 and 55 years old with HIV. CDR3s include the opening cysteine and the closing phenylalanine or tryptophan. Fields, in order: V gene, clone size, D gene, J gene, CDR3 DNA, CDR3 protein. A D gene is named only where the DNA matches it firmly. The listing skips clone size in some rows; elsewhere it reads once, few, many or a size class.

>TRBV7-6|few|-|TRBJ2-7
TGTGCCAGCAGCGGCGGACGGGGCTACGAGCAGTACTTC
CASSGGRGYEQYF
>TRBV18|-|TRBD1|TRBJ1-2
TGTGCCAGCTCTCACGCAACGACGACAGGGCTTGGCTACACCTTC
CASSHATTTGLGYTF
>TRBV19|once|TRBD2|TRBJ2-1
TGTGCCAGTAAAGCCTCGCCACTAGCGGGGGGGCGCACGGAGCAGTTCTTC
CASKASPLAGGRTEQFF
>TRBV9|-|-|TRBJ2-2
TGTGCCAGCAGCTATAACACCGGGGAGCTGTTTTTT
CASSYNTGELFF
>TRBV2|-|TRBD2|TRBJ2-1
TGTGCCAGCGGTCGGACTAGCGGGGGGGAGGATGAGCAGTTCTTC
CASGRTSGGEDEQFF
>TRBV7-9|once|-|TRBJ2-1
TGTGCCAGCAGCTTAAGGGGACCCGGGGGCAATGAGCAGTTCTTC
CASSLRGPGGNEQFF
>TRBV7-9|-|-|TRBJ2-2
TGTGCCAGCAGCTTAGCGTCCCAGGGCACCGGGGAGCTGTTTTTT
CASSLASQGTGELFF
>TRBV11-2|-|-|TRBJ1-1
TGTGCCAGCAGCTTAAACCTGGGGGGGAACACTGAAGCTTTCTTT
CASSLNLGGNTEAFF
>TRBV4-2|-|TRBD2|TRBJ2-2
TGTGCCAGCAGCCAAGATCTAGCGGGGGGGACCGGGGAGCTGTTTTTT
CASSQDLAGGTGELFF
>TRBV5-1|-|-|TRBJ2-7
TGCGCCAGCCATTATGACAGGAACGAGCAGTACTTC
CASHYDRNEQYF
>TRBV13|-|-|TRBJ2-5
TGTGCCAGCAGCTTTACGGGGGAGATTGGGGAGACCCAGTACTTC
CASSFTGEIGETQYF
>TRBV30|-|-|TRBJ1-1
TGTGCCTGGACAGGTGGATACACTGAAGCTTTCTTT
CAWTGGYTEAFF
>TRBV7-9|-|-|TRBJ1-6
TGTGCCAGCAGCCCTACTGGGCAGGGGAACTCACCCCTCCACTTT
CASSPTGQGNSPLHF
>TRBV9|-|-|TRBJ1-1
TGTGCCAGCAGCGTACTCCAGGGGCTCACTGAAGCTTTCTTT
CASSVLQGLTEAFF
>TRBV5-1|-|-|TRBJ1-2
TGCGCCAGCAGCTCGACAGTTTCCTATGGCTACACCTTC
CASSSTVSYGYTF
>TRBV11-2|-|-|TRBJ1-1
TGTGCCAGCAGCTTAGAATGGGGATCGAACACTGAAGCTTTCTTT
CASSLEWGSNTEAFF
>TRBV9|-|-|TRBJ2-2
TGTGCCAGCAATCCGAACACCGGGGAGCTGTTTTTT
CASNPNTGELFF
>TRBV2|-|TRBD1|TRBJ2-7
TGTGCCAGCAGGGAGAGACAGGGGCAGTACTTC
CASRERQGQYF
>TRBV19|-|-|TRBJ1-5
TGTGCCAGTAGTCACGGGGGTAATCAGCCCCAGCATTTT
CASSHGGNQPQHF
>TRBV14|-|TRBD2|TRBJ2-7
TGTGCCAGCAGCCGTGGTGGGGGACTAGCAACTGCCGAGCAGTACTTC
CASSRGGGLATAEQYF
>TRBV14|-|-|TRBJ2-4
TGTGCCAGCAGCCCAGCCGGGACCAGAGCGGACATTCAGTACTTC
CASSPAGTRADIQYF
>TRBV28|-|-|TRBJ1-4
TGTGCCAGCAGTTATCAGGGAAGGGAAAAACTGTTTTTT
CASSYQGREKLFF
>TRBV9|-|-|TRBJ2-6
TGTGCCAGCAGCGTAGCGTCGGGGGCCAACGTCCTGACTTTC
CASSVASGANVLTF
>TRBV5-1|-|TRBD2|TRBJ2-5
TGCGCCAGCGATAGCGGGAGGGAAGAGACCCAGTACTTC
CASDSGREETQYF
>TRBV6-5|-|TRBD1|TRBJ1-5
TGTGCCAGCAGCCGACAGGGCCGCAATCAGCCCCAGCATTTT
CASSRQGRNQPQHF
>TRBV29-1|-|-|TRBJ1-4
TGCAGCGTTGAAGATACGGACGGGTTGGGTGAAAAACTGTTTTTT
CSVEDTDGLGEKLFF
>TRBV5-1|-|-|TRBJ2-4
TGCGCCAGCAGCTTGGCAGGGGCCGGCTCCAAAAACATTCAGTACTTC
CASSLAGAGSKNIQYF
>TRBV30|-|-|TRBJ2-7
TGTGCCTGGACCAGCCGGCGGGGGCTCGAGCAGTACTTC
CAWTSRRGLEQYF
>TRBV5-4|-|-|TRBJ2-7
TGTGCCAGCAGTTACCACCAGACAGGAAAGAGTCGTTACTTC
CASSYHQTGKSRYF